Here is one T cell receptor beta chain with its context. Its antigen is still unknown. The entry originates in a study of graft-versus-host responses after intestinal transplantation. About the research overall: Transplantation in recipients was multivisceral, liver-intestinal, or isolated intestinal. Study-wide points: Across patients carrying graft-donor T cell macrochimerism, allografts held high graft-versus-host to host-versus-graft clonal ratios. Some GvH clones were seen earlier in gut or blood, suggesting intestinal origin.

V shed 2 bases and J shed 2 bases, with 4 bases lying between them. CDR1 is MNHEY and CDR2 is SVGAGI in the germline V gene. The CDR3 length is 13 residues. The data were produced by immunoSEQ multiplex PCR, yet TCRdb's version contains in-frame clones alone and is incomplete. The sample has about 92,000 clones; 75% to 95% are singletons. This sequence was found in a human donor who received an intestinal transplant. The chain recombines TRBV6-5 with TRBJ2-1; unclear D gene. The specimen was unstimulated CD8+ T cells sorted from spleen or lymph node cells, collected before intestinal transplant. CDR3 nucleotides: TGTGCCAGCAGTTACGTGGCCTACAATGAGCAGTTCTTC. This sequence encodes CASSYVAYNEQFF.